This TCR beta chain was observed in a study of T cell responses to AZD1222 COVID-19 vaccine. Notes on the study in general: Spike-wide coverage was observed for vaccine-associated CD4 TCRs, with dominant responses at 160-218 and 743-854.

This table comes from immunoSEQ multiplex PCR, and its TCRdb copy is limited to in-frame clones, with some not included. Here the sample spans around 150,000 clones, 84% being singletons. Trimming pared 3 bases from V and 1 base from J, leaving 11 bases between. The length of the CDR3 is 15 residues. Germline lookup yields CDR1 SGHTS and CDR2 YDEGEE. In regard to this clone: Its antigen is currently unknown.

The receptor was isolated from an adult in good health. The V call is TRBV5-8, the J call TRBJ1-5; D perhaps matches TRBD1 (5 bases). Sequenced material: peripheral blood, taken on day 0 of AZD1222 vaccination. The CDR3 loop is CASSWGGYSNQPQHF. As DNA, the CDR3 is TGTGCCAGCAGCTGGGGGGGGTACAGCAATCAGCCCCAGCATTTT.